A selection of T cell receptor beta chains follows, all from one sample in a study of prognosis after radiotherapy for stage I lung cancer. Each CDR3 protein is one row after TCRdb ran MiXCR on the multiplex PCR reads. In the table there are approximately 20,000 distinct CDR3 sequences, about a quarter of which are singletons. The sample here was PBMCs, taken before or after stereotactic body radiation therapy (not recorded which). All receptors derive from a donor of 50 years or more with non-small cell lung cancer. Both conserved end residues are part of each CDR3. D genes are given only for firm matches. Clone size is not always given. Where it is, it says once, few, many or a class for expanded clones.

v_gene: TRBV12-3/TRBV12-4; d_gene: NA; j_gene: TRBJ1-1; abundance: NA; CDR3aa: CASSLALTRVETEAIF; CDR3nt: TGTGCCAGCAGTTTAGCGCTTACCAGGGTGGAAACTGAAGCTATCTTT
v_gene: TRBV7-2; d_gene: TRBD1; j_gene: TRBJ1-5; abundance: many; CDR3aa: CASSLEVGTGGWIQPQHF; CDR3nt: TGTGCCAGCAGCTTAGAGGTGGGGACAGGGGGATGGATTCAGCCCCAGCATTTT
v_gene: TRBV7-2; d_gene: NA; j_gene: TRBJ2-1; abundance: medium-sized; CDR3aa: CASSLSRNNEQFF; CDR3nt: TGTGCCAGCAGCTTAAGTAGGAACAATGAGCAGTTCTTC
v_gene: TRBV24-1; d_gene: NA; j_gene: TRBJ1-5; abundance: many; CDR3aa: CATSDSPLGRNQPQHF; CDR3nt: TGTGCCACCAGTGATTCCCCCCTAGGACGCAATCAGCCCCAGCATTTT
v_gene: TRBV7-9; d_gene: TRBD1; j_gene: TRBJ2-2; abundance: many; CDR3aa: CASSTSPGQGEPGELFF; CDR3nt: TGTGCCAGCAGCACCAGTCCCGGACAGGGCGAGCCCGGGGAGCTGTTTTTT
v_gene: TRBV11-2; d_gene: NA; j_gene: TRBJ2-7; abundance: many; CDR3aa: CASSLGVEQYF; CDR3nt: TGTGCCAGCAGCTTAGGTGTTGAGCAGTACTTC
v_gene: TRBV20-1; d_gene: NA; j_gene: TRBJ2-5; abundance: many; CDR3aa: CSASIRNQETQYF; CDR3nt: TGCAGTGCTAGTATCCGGAACCAAGAGACCCAGTACTTC
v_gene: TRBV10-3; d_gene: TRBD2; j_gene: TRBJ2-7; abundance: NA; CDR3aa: CAIRLTSVLYEQYF; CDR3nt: TGTGCCATCAGGCTGACTAGCGTCCTCTACGAGCAGTACTTC
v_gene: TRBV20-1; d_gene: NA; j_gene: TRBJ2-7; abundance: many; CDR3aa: CSALGVKGEQYF; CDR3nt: TGCAGTGCTCTGGGGGTTAAAGGTGAGCAGTACTTC
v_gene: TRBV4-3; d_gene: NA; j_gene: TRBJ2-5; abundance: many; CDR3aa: CASSQNLVGRETQYF; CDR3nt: TGCGCCAGCAGCCAAAACCTAGTAGGGCGAGAGACCCAGTACTTC
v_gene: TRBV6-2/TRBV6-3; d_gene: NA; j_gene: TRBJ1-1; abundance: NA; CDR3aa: CAGCYSPQGYAFF; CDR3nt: TGTGCCGGCTGTTACTCCCCACAGGGTTATGCTTTCTTT
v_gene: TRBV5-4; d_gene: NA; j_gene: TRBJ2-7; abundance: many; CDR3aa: CASSLSGKPKFEQYF; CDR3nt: TGTGCCAGCAGCTTGTCCGGGAAACCCAAGTTTGAGCAGTACTTC
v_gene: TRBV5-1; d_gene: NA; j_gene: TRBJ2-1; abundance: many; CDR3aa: CASSSTGATSYNEQFF; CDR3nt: TGCGCCAGCAGTTCGACCGGGGCCACCTCCTACAATGAGCAGTTCTTC
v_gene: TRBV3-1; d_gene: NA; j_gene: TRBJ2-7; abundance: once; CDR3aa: CASSQARPPYYEQYF; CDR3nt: TGTGCCAGCAGCCAAGCCCGACCCCCTTACTACGAGCAGTACTTC
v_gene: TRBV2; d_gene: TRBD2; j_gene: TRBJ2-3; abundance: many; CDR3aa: CASRPGGSTDTQYF; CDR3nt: TGTGCCAGCAGACCCGGGGGGAGCACAGATACGCAGTATTTT
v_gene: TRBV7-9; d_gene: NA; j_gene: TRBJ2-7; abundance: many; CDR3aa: CASSPQGDAYEQYF; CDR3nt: TGTGCCAGCAGCCCACAGGGTGATGCCTACGAGCAGTACTTC
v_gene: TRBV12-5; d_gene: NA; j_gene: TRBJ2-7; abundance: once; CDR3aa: CASGRRVVSYEQYF; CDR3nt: TGTGCTAGTGGCCGCAGGGTCGTCTCCTACGAGCAGTACTTC
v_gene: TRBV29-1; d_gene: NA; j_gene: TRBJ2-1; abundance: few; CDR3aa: CSVEGGRTYNEQFF; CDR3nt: TGCAGCGTTGAAGGGGGGAGAACATACAATGAGCAGTTCTTC
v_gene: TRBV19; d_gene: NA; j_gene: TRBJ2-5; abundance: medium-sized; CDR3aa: CASGPRVLETQYF; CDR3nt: TGTGCCAGCGGACCTAGGGTTCTTGAGACCCAGTACTTC
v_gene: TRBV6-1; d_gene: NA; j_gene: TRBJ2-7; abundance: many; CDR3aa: CASSKGQLTYEQYF; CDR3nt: TGTGCCAGCAGTAAAGGACAGTTGACCTACGAGCAGTACTTC
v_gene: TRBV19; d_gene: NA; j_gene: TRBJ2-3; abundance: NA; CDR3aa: CASSIGAGLTDTQYF; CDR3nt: TGTGCCAGTAGTATCGGGGCAGGGCTTACAGATACGCAGTATTTT
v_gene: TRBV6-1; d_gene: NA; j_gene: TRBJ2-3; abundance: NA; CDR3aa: CASSGNMGPQPQYF; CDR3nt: TGTGCCAGCAGTGGAAACATGGGGCCTCAGCCCCAGTATTTT
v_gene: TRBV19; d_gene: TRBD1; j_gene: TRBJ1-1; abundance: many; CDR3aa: CASSITGATEAFF; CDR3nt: TGTGCCAGTAGTATTACAGGGGCCACTGAAGCTTTCTTT
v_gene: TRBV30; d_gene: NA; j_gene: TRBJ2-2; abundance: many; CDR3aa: CAWRESHTGELFF; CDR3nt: TGTGCCTGGAGGGAATCTCACACCGGGGAGCTGTTTTTT
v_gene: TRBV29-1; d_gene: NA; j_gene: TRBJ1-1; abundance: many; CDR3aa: CSVEGLASNTEAFF; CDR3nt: TGCAGCGTTGAAGGGCTGGCGTCGAACACTGAAGCTTTCTTT
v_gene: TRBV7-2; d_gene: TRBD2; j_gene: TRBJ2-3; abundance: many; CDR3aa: CASSVSGRASTDTQYF; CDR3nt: TGTGCCAGCAGCGTTAGCGGGAGGGCTAGCACAGATACGCAGTATTTT
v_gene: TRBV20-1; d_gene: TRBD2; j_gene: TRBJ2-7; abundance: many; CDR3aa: CSARGASGSNEQYF; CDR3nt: TGCAGTGCTAGAGGGGCTAGCGGGAGTAACGAGCAGTACTTC
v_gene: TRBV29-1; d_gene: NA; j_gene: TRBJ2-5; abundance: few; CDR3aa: CSVVVGGPLETQYF; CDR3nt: TGCAGCGTTGTCGTGGGTGGGCCGTTAGAGACCCAGTACTTC
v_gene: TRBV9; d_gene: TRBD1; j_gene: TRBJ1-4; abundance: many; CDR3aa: CASSGDRGRGATNEKLFF; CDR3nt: TGTGCCAGCAGCGGGGACAGGGGGCGAGGTGCAACTAATGAAAAACTGTTTTTT
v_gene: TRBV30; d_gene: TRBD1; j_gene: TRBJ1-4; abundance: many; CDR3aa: CAWSFHRGDIEKLFF; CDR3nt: TGTGCCTGGAGTTTCCACAGGGGCGATATTGAAAAACTGTTTTTT
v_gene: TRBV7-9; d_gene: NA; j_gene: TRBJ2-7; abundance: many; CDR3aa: CASSLVGYEQYF; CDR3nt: TGTGCCAGCAGCTTAGTGGGGTACGAGCAGTACTTC
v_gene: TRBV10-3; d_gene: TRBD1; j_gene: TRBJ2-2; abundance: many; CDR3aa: CAIRIGTGAGTGELFF; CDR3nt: TGTGCCATCAGAATTGGGACAGGGGCTGGTACCGGGGAGCTGTTTTTT
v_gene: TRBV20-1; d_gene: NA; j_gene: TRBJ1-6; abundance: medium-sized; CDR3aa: CSARDSTGSPLHF; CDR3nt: TGCAGTGCTAGAGATTCGACGGGTTCACCCCTCCACTTT
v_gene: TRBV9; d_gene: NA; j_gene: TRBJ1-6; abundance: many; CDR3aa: CASSVAGGNSPLHF; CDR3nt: TGTGCCAGCAGCGTAGCGGGGGGGAATTCACCCCTCCACTTT
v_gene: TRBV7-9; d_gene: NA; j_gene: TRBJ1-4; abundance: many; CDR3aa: CASSSDGGFNEKLFF; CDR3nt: TGTGCCAGCAGCAGTGACGGGGGGTTTAATGAAAAACTGTTTTTT
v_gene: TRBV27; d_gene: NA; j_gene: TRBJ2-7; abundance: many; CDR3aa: CASSLSSGAHYEQYF; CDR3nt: TGTGCCAGCAGTTTATCATCGGGAGCACACTACGAGCAGTACTTC
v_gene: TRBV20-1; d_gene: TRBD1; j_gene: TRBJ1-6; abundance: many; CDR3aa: CSAGPGTGDNSPLHF; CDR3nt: TGCAGTGCTGGACCCGGGACAGGAGATAATTCACCCCTCCACTTT
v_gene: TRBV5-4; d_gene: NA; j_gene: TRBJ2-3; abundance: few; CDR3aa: CASSLVAEDTQYF; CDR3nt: TGTGCCAGCAGCTTGGTGGCTGAAGATACGCAGTATTTT
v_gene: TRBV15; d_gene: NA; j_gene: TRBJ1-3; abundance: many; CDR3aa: CATSRDLGSGNTIYF; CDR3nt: TGTGCCACCAGCAGAGATCTAGGTTCTGGAAACACCATATATTTT
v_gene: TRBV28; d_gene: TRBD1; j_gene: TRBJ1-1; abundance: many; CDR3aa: CASRGTGNTEAFF; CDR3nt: TGTGCCAGCCGGGGGACAGGGAACACTGAAGCTTTCTTT
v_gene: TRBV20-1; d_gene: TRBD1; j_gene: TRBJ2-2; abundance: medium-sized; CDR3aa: CSASAQGANTGELFF; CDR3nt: TGCAGTGCTAGCGCGCAGGGGGCGAACACCGGGGAGCTGTTTTTT
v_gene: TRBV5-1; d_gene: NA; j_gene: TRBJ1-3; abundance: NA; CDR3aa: CASSLEYPSGTTIYF; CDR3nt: TGCGCCAGCAGCTTGGAATACCCCTCTGGAACCACCATATATTTT